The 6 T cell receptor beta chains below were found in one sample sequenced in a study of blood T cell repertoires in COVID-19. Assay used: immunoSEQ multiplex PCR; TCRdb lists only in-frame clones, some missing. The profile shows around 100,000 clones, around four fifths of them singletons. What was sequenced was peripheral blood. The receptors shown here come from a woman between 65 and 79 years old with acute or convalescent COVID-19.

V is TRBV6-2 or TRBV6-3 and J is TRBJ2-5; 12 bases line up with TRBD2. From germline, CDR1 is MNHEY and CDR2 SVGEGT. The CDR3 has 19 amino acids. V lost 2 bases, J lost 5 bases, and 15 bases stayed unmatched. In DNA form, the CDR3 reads TGTGCCAGCAGTTACGAGCTAGCGGGGGGGCCGACCCTGCAGGAGACCCAGTACTTC. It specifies CASSYELAGGPTLQETQYF.

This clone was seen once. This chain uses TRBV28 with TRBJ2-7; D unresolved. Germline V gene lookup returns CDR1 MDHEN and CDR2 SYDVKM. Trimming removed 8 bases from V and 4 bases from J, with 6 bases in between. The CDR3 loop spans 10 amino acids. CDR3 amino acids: CASEDYEQYV. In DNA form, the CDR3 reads TGTGCCAGCGAGGATTACGAGCAGTACGTC.

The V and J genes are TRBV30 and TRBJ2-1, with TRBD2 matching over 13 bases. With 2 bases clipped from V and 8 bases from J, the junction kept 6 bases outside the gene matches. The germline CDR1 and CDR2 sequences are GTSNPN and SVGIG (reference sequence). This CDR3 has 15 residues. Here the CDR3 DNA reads TGTGCCTGGAGTTCCGGGACTAGCGGGGCCGATGAGCAGTTCTTC. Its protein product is CAWSSGTSGADEQFF. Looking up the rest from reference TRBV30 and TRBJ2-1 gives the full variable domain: SQTIHQWPATLVQPVGSPLSLECTVEGTSNPNLYWYRQAAGRGLQLLFYSVGIGQISSEVPQNLSASRPQDRQFILSSKKLLLSDSGFYLCAWSSGTSGADEQFFGPGTRLTVL.

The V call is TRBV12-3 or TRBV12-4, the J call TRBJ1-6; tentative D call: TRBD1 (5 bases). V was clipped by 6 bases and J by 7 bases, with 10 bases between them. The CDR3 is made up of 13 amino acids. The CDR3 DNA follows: TGTGCCAGCAGACAGGCCGGAAATTCACCCCTCCACTTT. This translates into CASRQAGNSPLHF.

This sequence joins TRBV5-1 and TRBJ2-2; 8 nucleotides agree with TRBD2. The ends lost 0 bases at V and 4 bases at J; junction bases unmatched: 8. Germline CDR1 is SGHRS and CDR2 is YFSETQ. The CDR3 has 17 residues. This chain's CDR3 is CASSLDGGADGTGELFF. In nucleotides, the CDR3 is TGCGCCAGCAGCTTGGACGGGGGGGCCGACGGCACCGGGGAGCTGTTTTTT. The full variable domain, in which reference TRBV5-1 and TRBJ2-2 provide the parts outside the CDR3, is KAGVTQTPRYLIKTRGQQVTLSCSPISGHRSVSWYQQTPGQGLQFLFEYFSETQRNKGNFPGRFSGRQFSNSRSEMNVSTLELGDSALYLCASSLDGGADGTGELFFGEGSRLTVL.

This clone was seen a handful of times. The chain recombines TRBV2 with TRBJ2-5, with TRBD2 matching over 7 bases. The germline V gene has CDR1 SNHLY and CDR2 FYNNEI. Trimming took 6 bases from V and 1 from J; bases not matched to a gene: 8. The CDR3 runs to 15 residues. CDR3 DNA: TGTGCCAGCAGAAAAAGAGCGGGGCTCCAAGAGACCCAGTACTTC. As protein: CASRKRAGLQETQYF.